Listed below are T cell receptor beta chains from one sample, sequenced in a study of response to subunit inactivated influenza vaccine. TCRdb re-analysed the RT-PCR reads in MiXCR, keeping a single row per CDR3 protein. The sample contains about 520,000 distinct CDR3 sequences, 6% to 9% of which appear only once. Sequencing used PBMCs from blood, obtained roughly 24 months after vaccination. These receptors were taken from a man between 50 and 75 years old who received an inactivated influenza vaccine. Both conserved end residues are part of each CDR3. A D gene is named only where the DNA matches it firmly. Not all rows give a size; the values are once, few, many and, for expanded clones, a class.

J,V,D,size,CDR3,DNA
TRBJ2-5,TRBV18,TRBD1,many,CASSLGQGEKETQYF,TGTGCCAGCTCCCTCGGACAGGGGGAAAAAGAGACCCAGTACTTC
TRBJ1-1,TRBV7-9,.,few,CASGSPGEVLDTEAFF,TGTGCCAGCGGGTCCCCGGGGGAGGTTTTGGACACTGAAGCTTTCTTT
TRBJ1-5,TRBV20-1,.,many,CSASDGSRGSSNQPQHF,TGCAGTGCTAGCGATGGGTCCCGCGGCTCAAGCAATCAGCCCCAGCATTTT
TRBJ2-3,TRBV18,.,few,CASSPFVDTSTDTQYF,TGTGCCAGCTCACCATTTGTGGATACAAGCACAGATACGCAGTATTTT
TRBJ2-1,TRBV24-1,.,many,CATSDNDRFYNEQFF,TGTGCCACCAGTGACAACGACAGGTTTTACAATGAGCAGTTCTTC
TRBJ2-7,TRBV20-1,TRBD2,many,CSARPIAGVTYEQYF,TGCAGTGCTAGGCCTATAGCGGGAGTAACCTACGAGCAGTACTTC
TRBJ2-3,TRBV2,.,few,CASRLVLSGTDTQYF,TGTGCCAGCAGGCTAGTTCTTTCGGGCACAGATACGCAGTATTTT
TRBJ2-7,TRBV10-3,.,few,CAITKTGFSYEQYF,TGTGCCATCACCAAGACAGGCTTCTCCTACGAGCAGTACTTC
TRBJ2-3,TRBV4-2,.,.,CASSQGGQGTYTQYF,TGTGCCAGCAGCCAGGGGGGTCAAGGGACTTATACGCAGTATTTT
TRBJ2-1,TRBV18,.,few,CASSPQLAADNEQFF,TGTGCCAGCTCACCACAGTTGGCGGCAGACAATGAGCAGTTCTTC
TRBJ1-1,TRBV7-3,.,few,CASSLGAETEAFF,TGTGCCAGCAGCTTAGGGGCAGAAACTGAAGCTTTCTTT
TRBJ2-2,TRBV12-3/TRBV12-4,TRBD1,.,CASSAGGWGTGELFF,TGTGCCAGCAGTGCAGGGGGCTGGGGCACCGGGGAGCTGTTTTTT
TRBJ1-3,TRBV15,.,.,CATSRDLASGSGNTIYF,TGTGCCACCAGCAGAGATTTGGCATCCGGCTCTGGAAACACCATATATTTT
TRBJ1-3,TRBV14,.,.,CASSRDRQGWTIYF,TGTGCCAGCAGCCGAGACCGTCAGGGTTGGACCATATATTTT
TRBJ2-5,TRBV29-1,.,few,CSVEAARRETQYF,TGCAGCGTTGAAGCTGCTCGTCGAGAGACCCAGTACTTC
TRBJ2-2,TRBV7-2,.,many,CASSLVGTANTGELFF,TGTGCCAGCAGCTTAGTTGGGACGGCTAACACCGGGGAGCTGTTTTTT
TRBJ2-7,TRBV10-3,.,.,CAIKGVQTYEQYF,TGTGCCATCAAGGGGGTCCAAACCTACGAGCAGTACTTC
TRBJ2-2,TRBV20-1,.,many,CSARASTTTNTGELFF,TGCAGTGCTAGAGCCTCAACCACTACGAACACCGGGGAGCTGTTTTTT
TRBJ1-1,TRBV7-8,.,.,CASSLGGSVTEAFF,TGTGCCAGCAGCTTAGGGGGGAGTGTAACTGAAGCTTTCTTT
TRBJ2-1,TRBV7-2,.,few,CASSPRYSSYNEQFF,TGTGCCAGCAGCCCCAGGTATTCCTCCTACAATGAGCAGTTCTTC
TRBJ2-3,TRBV20-1,TRBD2,.,CSASGLAGVADTQYF,TGCAGTGCTAGCGGACTAGCGGGAGTTGCAGATACGCAGTATTTT
TRBJ1-1,TRBV4-3,.,.,CASSQHTDRPNTEAFF,TGCGCCAGCAGCCAACATACCGACAGGCCGAACACTGAAGCTTTCTTT
TRBJ2-3,TRBV11-2,TRBD2,.,CASSLRGFASGGRRTDTQYF,TGTGCCAGCAGCCTAAGGGGTTTTGCTAGCGGGGGGCGCCGCACAGATACGCAGTATTTT
TRBJ1-1,TRBV3-1,TRBD1,many,CASSHSPGQDLTEAFF,TGTGCCAGCAGCCACTCGCCCGGACAGGACCTCACTGAAGCTTTCTTT
TRBJ2-1,TRBV20-1,.,.,CSPLVVRNEQFF,TGCAGTCCTTTAGTGGTGAGAAATGAGCAGTTCTTC
TRBJ2-2,TRBV20-1,TRBD1,few,CSAKTLDRGHTGELFF,TGCAGTGCAAAAACCTTGGACAGGGGCCACACCGGGGAGCTGTTTTTT
TRBJ2-7,TRBV12-3/TRBV12-4,.,many,CASSINYEQYF,TGTGCCAGCAGTATTAATTACGAGCAGTACTTC
TRBJ2-7,TRBV12-3/TRBV12-4,TRBD1,.,CASSEDRVNEQYF,TGTGCCAGCAGTGAGGACAGGGTCAACGAGCAGTACTTC
TRBJ2-2,TRBV5-1,.,.,CASSLAETNTGELFF,TGCGCCAGCAGCTTAGCGGAGACGAACACCGGGGAGCTGTTTTTT
TRBJ2-7,TRBV20-1,TRBD1,few,CSAPQGADEQYF,TGCAGTGCTCCGCAGGGGGCGGACGAGCAGTACTTC
TRBJ2-7,TRBV5-1,.,.,CASSSVGLENYEQYF,TGCGCCAGCAGCTCCGTGGGACTGGAGAACTACGAGCAGTACTTC
TRBJ2-7,TRBV20-1,TRBD1,.,CSARDPGGQGRYEQYF,TGCAGTGCTAGAGATCCCGGAGGACAGGGACGCTACGAGCAGTACTTC
TRBJ2-3,TRBV4-2,.,few,CASSRYVRGGLPDTQYF,TGTGCCAGCAGCCGATACGTTAGGGGGGGCCTCCCAGATACGCAGTATTTT
TRBJ2-1,TRBV24-1,.,few,CATSDWGVDSLNEQFF,TGTGCCACCAGCGATTGGGGGGTTGACAGTTTGAATGAGCAGTTCTTC
TRBJ2-3,TRBV7-9,TRBD2,.,CASSPGLAGGDTQYF,TGTGCCAGCAGCCCGGGACTAGCGGGAGGGGATACGCAGTATTTT
TRBJ2-5,TRBV7-2,TRBD2,few,CASSTGTSGGKTQYF,TGTGCCAGCAGCACCGGGACTAGCGGGGGAAAGACCCAGTACTTC
TRBJ1-1,TRBV4-1,.,.,CASSQPPARGDTEAFF,TGCGCCAGCAGCCAACCTCCAGCAAGAGGAGACACTGAAGCTTTCTTT
TRBJ2-3,TRBV12-1,.,.,CASSFHGGCTDTQYF,TGTGCCAGCAGCTTTCATGGCGGTTGCACAGATACGCAGTATTTT
TRBJ1-1,TRBV5-6,.,.,CASSPPLIRSEAFF,TGTGCCAGCAGCCCTCCCCTCATCCGCTCTGAAGCTTTCTTT
TRBJ2-5,TRBV7-6,.,.,CASSLGGSRYQETQYF,TGTGCCAGCAGCTTAGGAGGGTCGCGTTACCAAGAGACCCAGTACTTC
TRBJ1-2,TRBV10-3,.,many,CAISEARDYGYTF,TGTGCCATCAGTGAAGCCCGGGACTATGGCTACACCTTC
TRBJ2-7,TRBV19,TRBD1,.,CASSRRKGQGAEQYF,TGTGCCAGTAGTAGAAGAAAGGGACAGGGGGCCGAGCAGTACTTC
TRBJ2-3,TRBV5-1,TRBD2,.,CASSQGTSVRTDTQYF,TGCGCCAGCAGCCAAGGGACTAGCGTAAGGACAGATACGCAGTATTTT
TRBJ1-5,TRBV21-1,.,.,CASSKGFGGRNQPQHF,TGTGCCAGCAGCAAAGGATTCGGGGGTCGCAATCAGCCCCAGCATTTT
TRBJ2-1,TRBV11-1,.,many,CASSLEAGPEQFF,TGTGCCAGCAGCTTAGAAGCCGGACCTGAGCAGTTCTTC
TRBJ1-1,TRBV12-3/TRBV12-4,.,many,CASSLLVSQEMNTEAFF,TGTGCCAGCAGTTTACTCGTTTCGCAAGAAATGAACACTGAAGCTTTCTTT
TRBJ1-2,TRBV27,TRBD1,.,CASRPNTGAEAYGYTF,TGTGCCAGCAGGCCCAACACAGGGGCGGAGGCCTATGGCTACACCTTC
TRBJ2-7,TRBV15,.,.,CATSSDDVVSYEQYF,TGTGCCACCAGCAGCGACGATGTGGTCTCCTACGAGCAGTACTTC
TRBJ2-2,TRBV7-2,.,few,CASSSPPGRNTGELFF,TGTGCCAGCAGTTCCCCCCCAGGCAGAAACACCGGGGAGCTGTTTTTT
TRBJ2-1,TRBV12-3/TRBV12-4,.,many,CASSRGSRGNEQFF,TGTGCCAGCAGTCGTGGATCTCGAGGCAATGAGCAGTTCTTC
TRBJ1-5,TRBV29-1,.,few,CSVSRGVNQPQHF,TGCAGCGTTTCGAGGGGGGTTAATCAGCCCCAGCATTTT
TRBJ2-3,TRBV20-1,.,many,CSARKGYRGSTDTQYF,TGCAGTGCTAGAAAAGGGTACCGTGGGAGCACAGATACGCAGTATTTT